Only one count was recorded for the clone carrying this T cell receptor beta chain. The data are from a study of T cell changes during pregnancy in multiple sclerosis. The table came from immunoSEQ multiplex PCR; TCRdb's copy has only in-frame clones and leaves some out. The sample lists 39,000 or so clones, roughly 91% occurring once. V lost 0 bases and J lost 3; bases outside the gene matches: 8. Germline CDR1 is SGDLS and CDR2 is YYNGEE. CDR3 size: 16 residues. This specimen consisted of CD4+ T cells from peripheral blood mononuclear cells, obtained after pregnancy. This sequence was found in a female donor in good health, enrolled as a control in a pregnancy study. The chain has TRBV9 and TRBJ2-7; TRBD1 agrees at 8 bases. DNA for the CDR3: TGTGCCAGCAGCGTAGGCCGGTCAGGGGGCCTCTACGAGCAGTACTTC. It encodes CASSVGRSGGLYEQYF.